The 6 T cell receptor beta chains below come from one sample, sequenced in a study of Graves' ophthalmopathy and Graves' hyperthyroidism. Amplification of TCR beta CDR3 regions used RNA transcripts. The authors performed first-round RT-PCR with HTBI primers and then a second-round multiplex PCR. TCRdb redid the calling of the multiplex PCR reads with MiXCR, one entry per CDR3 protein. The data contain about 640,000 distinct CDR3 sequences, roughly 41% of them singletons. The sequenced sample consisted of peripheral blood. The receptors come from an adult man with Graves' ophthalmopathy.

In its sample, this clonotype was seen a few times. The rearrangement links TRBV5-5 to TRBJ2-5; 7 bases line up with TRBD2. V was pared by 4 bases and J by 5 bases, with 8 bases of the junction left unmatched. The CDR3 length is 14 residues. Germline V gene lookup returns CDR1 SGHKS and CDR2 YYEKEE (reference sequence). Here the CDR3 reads CASSKGFGGETQYF. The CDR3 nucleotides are TGTGCCAGCAGCAAGGGTTTCGGGGGGGAGACCCAGTACTTC.

CDR3 coding DNA: TGCGCCAGCAGCCCAGAGCCAAATGAGGGGACCCAGTACTTC. This codes for CASSPEPNEGTQYF. The genes are TRBV4-1 and TRBJ2-5, with a weak D call TRBD2 (5 bases). This CDR3 is built from 14 residues. CDR1 MGHRA and CDR2 YSYEKL come from the germline V gene. The ends were cut back, 4 bases at V and 7 bases at J, with 16 bases in the middle.

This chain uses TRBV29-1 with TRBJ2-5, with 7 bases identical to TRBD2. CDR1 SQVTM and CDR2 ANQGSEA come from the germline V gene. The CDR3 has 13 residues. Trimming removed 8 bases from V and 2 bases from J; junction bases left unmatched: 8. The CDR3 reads CSLGHSGQETQYF. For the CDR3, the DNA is TGCAGCTTGGGCCATAGCGGGCAAGAGACCCAGTACTTC.

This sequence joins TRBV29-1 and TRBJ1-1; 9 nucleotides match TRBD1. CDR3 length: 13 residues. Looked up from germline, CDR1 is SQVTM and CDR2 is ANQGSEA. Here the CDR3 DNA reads TGCAGTCCCCGGGACAGGGCGAGCACTGAAGCTTTCTTT. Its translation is CSPRDRASTEAFF.

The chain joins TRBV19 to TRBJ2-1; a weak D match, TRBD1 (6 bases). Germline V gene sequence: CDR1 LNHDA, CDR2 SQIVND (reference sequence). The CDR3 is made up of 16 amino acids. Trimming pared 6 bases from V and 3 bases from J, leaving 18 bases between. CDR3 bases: TGTGCCAGTAGAGATCAGGGGCCAGGGGTCTACAATGAGCAGTTCTTC. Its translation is CASRDQGPGVYNEQFF.

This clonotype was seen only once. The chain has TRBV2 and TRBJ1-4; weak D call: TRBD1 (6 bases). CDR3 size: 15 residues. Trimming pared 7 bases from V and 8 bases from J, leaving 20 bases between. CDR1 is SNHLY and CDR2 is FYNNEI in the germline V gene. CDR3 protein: CASKGEGVLAEKLFF. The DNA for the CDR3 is TGTGCCAGCAAGGGGGAGGGAGTCCTCGCGGAAAAACTGTTTTTT.